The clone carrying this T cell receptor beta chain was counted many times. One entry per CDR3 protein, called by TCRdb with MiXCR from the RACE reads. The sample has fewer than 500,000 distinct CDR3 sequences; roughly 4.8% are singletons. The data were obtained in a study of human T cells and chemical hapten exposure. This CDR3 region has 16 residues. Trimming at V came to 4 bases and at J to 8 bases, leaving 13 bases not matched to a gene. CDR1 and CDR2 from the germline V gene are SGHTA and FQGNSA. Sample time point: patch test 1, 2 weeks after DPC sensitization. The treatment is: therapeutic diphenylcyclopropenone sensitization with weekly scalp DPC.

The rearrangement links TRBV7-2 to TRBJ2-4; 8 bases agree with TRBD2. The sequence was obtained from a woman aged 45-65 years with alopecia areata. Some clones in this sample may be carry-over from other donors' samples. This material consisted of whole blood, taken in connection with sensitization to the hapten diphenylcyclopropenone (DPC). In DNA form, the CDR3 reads TGTGCCAGCAGCTCGCACAGCGGGGGCCCACCTGACATTCAGTACTTC. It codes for CASSSHSGGPPDIQYF.